The 2 T cell receptor beta chains reported below all come from one sample, sequenced in a study of T cell clonality in common variable immunodeficiency. Sequencing used immunoSEQ multiplex PCR; TCRdb keeps in-frame clones, though not all of them. This sample has about 52,000 clones, each found more than once. The material sequenced was peripheral blood mononuclear cells. The receptors shown here come from a person aged 18 to 75 in good health.

This clone was observed at least ten times. The CDR3 end lies 3 residues beyond the end of the read and is filled in from the germline J gene. V gene TRBV10-3 combines with J gene TRBJ2-1, with 8 bases aligning to TRBD2. With 8 bases clipped from V and 4 bases from J, the junction kept 4 bases outside the gene matches. The germline gives CDR1 ENHRY, CDR2 SYGVKD. There are 13 residues in the CDR3. The DNA read from the CDR3 is TGTGCCATCTCTAGCGGGCTTTACAATGAG. It encodes CAISSGLYNE. The complete CDR3 protein is CAISSGLYNEQFF.

The table lists this clone with a few counts. The CDR3 extends 3 residues past the end of the read, so its final part is completed from the germline J gene. This rearrangement joins TRBV23-1 to TRBJ2-3; D remains unclear. TRBV23-1 qualifies as an ORF whose function is uncertain. This CDR3 is built from 10 residues. CDR3 DNA, as far as it was read: TGCGCCAGCATCAGGCAGCCG. Amino acids: CASIRQP. The CDR3 reads in full as CASIRQPQYF.